This T cell receptor beta chain was recorded in a study of regulatory T cells in long-lasting Graves disease. Specified time point: persistent/refractory GD, antithyroid drugs over 5 years with positive TRAb. TCR sequences were obtained from RNA taken from PBMCs. Combining iRepertoire HTBI primers with Arm-PCR of CDR3 regions, the authors built TCR beta libraries. MiXCR, run by TCRdb on the multiplex PCR reads, gives a single entry per CDR3 protein. The sample holds about 430,000 distinct CDR3 sequences; roughly a fifth are singletons and the top ten take 14%. The J segment lost 0 bases and the V segment lost 0 bases, leaving 7 bases of the junction unmatched. CDR3 length: 17 residues. Germline assignment: CDR1 SGHVS and CDR2 FNYEAQ.

The sequencing here drew on peripheral blood mononuclear cells (PBMCs), taken when the disease was refractory, from a patient treated with antithyroid drugs. V usage is TRBV7-6 and J usage is TRBJ2-5; 7 positions agree with TRBD2. The receptor was derived from a female donor with Graves disease. The CDR3 protein is CASSLAWASGNQETQYF. The CDR3 DNA reads TGTGCCAGCAGCTTAGCTTGGGCTAGCGGAAACCAAGAGACCCAGTACTTC.